Presented here are 25 T cell receptor beta chains from one specimen sequenced in a study of blood T cell repertoires in COVID-19. Using immunoSEQ multiplex PCR, the repertoire was profiled, and TCRdb retains in-frame clones only, with some absent. The repertoire has approximately 240,000 clones, roughly three quarters of them found once; the top ten carry roughly 4%. The sample taken for sequencing was peripheral blood. The receptors were sampled from a woman in her 40s with active or convalescent COVID-19.

DNA of the CDR3: TGCGCCAGCAGCTTCCGGACTAGCGGGGGGTATAACACCGGGGAGCTGTTTTTT. It is translated as CASSFRTSGGYNTGELFF. This chain uses TRBV5-1 with TRBJ2-2; 14 bases map to TRBD2. CDR3 length: 18 amino acids. Germline assignment: CDR1 SGHRS and CDR2 YFSETQ. V lost 2 bases to trimming and J lost 2 bases; unmatched junction nucleotides: 5.

The chain links TRBV24-1 to TRBJ2-5; tentatively, D is TRBD1 (6 bases). The V gene's germline CDR1 is KGHDR and CDR2 SFDVKD. This CDR3 is built from 14 residues. Trimming shortened V by 7 bases and J by 0 bases, and 11 bases separated the two germline ends. CDR3 protein: CATRPQGYQETQYF. CDR3 in DNA: TGTGCCACCAGGCCACAGGGTTACCAAGAGACCCAGTACTTC.

This chain connects TRBV7-2 to TRBJ1-2; tentatively, D is TRBD1 (6 bases). Trimming removed 3 bases at V and 4 bases at J, with 12 bases between. CDR3 length equals 14 residues. CDR1 SGHTA and CDR2 FQGNSA come from the germline V gene. The CDR3 DNA sequence: TGTGCCAGCAGCTTTACCAGGGGATTCTATGGCTACACCTTC. This encodes CASSFTRGFYGYTF. The whole variable domain, remainder taken from reference TRBV7-2 and TRBJ1-2, is GAGVSQSPSNKVTEKGKDVELRCDPISGHTALYWYRQSLGQGLEFLIYFQGNSAPDKSGLPSDRFSAERTGGSVSTLTIQRTQQEDSAVYLCASSFTRGFYGYTFGSGTRLTVV.

V is TRBV4-1 and J is TRBJ1-5; D perhaps matches TRBD1 (5 bases). The germline V gene has CDR1 MGHRA and CDR2 YSYEKL. V gave up 4 bases and J gave up 0 bases, with 10 bases separating them. The CDR3 consists of 15 residues. The CDR3 is CASSRETDSNQPQHF. CDR3 bases: TGCGCCAGCAGCCGAGAGACAGATAGCAATCAGCCCCAGCATTTT.

The gene calls are TRBV9 and TRBJ1-3; D is uncertain. The CDR3 length is 16 residues. Trimming cost V 3 bases and J 0 bases, with 13 bases left between them. The germline V gene encodes CDR1 SGDLS and CDR2 YYNGEE. DNA of the CDR3: TGTGCCAGCAGCGCCTCATTGAGAGTCTCTGGAAACACCATATATTTT. This codes for CASSASLRVSGNTIYF.

The chain combines TRBV14 with TRBJ1-1; D remains ambiguous. This CDR3 spans 11 amino acids. V was cut by 6 bases and J by 7 bases, with 9 bases left in between. The germline V gene has CDR1 SGHDN and CDR2 FVKESK. The CDR3 DNA reads TGTGCCAGCAGGCAGGTGGGTGAAGCTTTCTTT. Translating it yields CASRQVGEAFF.

This chain uses TRBV6-5 with TRBJ1-1, with TRBD1 matching over 11 bases. V trimming: 6 bases; J trimming: 0 bases; junction bases outside the gene matches: 3. Germline V gives CDR1 MNHEY, CDR2 SVGAGI. The CDR3 loop spans 15 amino acids. The CDR3 loop reads CASSRGQGVNTEAFF. Here the CDR3 DNA reads TGTGCCAGCAGCCGGGGACAGGGGGTGAACACTGAAGCTTTCTTT.

A note on this clone: Other DNA sequences from this sample encode an identical CDR3 as well. The chain carries TRBV6-4 and TRBJ1-2; TRBD1 might be the D (5 bases). CDR3 length equals 16 residues. The V end lost 2 bases, the J end lost 3 bases, and 16 bases lay between the germline ends. Looked up from germline, CDR1 is MRHNA and CDR2 is SNTAGT. CDR3 sequence: CASSDPGRVEDYGYTF. In DNA form, the CDR3 reads TGTGCCAGCAGTGACCCCGGCAGGGTTGAGGACTATGGCTACACCTTC.

This clone was counted once. V gene TRBV15 combines with J gene TRBJ2-5, with D tentatively TRBD1 (6 bases). V dropped 0 bases and J dropped 2 bases, with 13 bases sitting between them. CDR3 size: 16 residues. Germline CDR1 LNHNV, CDR2 YYDKDF (reference sequence). The CDR3 coding sequence is TGTGCCACCAGCAGAGATACAGGACAGATACAAGAGACCCAGTACTTC. This sequence encodes CATSRDTGQIQETQYF.

This sequence joins TRBV18 and TRBJ1-2; D may be TRBD1 (5 bases). Trimming removed 5 bases at V and 2 bases at J, with 15 bases between. The CDR3 spans 15 residues. CDR1 KGHSH and CDR2 LQKENI come from the germline V gene. CDR3 loop: CASSTRGTVNYGYTF. DNA for the CDR3: TGTGCCAGCTCAACGCGCGGGACGGTAAACTATGGCTACACCTTC.

This sequence joins TRBV24-1 and TRBJ2-1; D remains ambiguous. Trimming left V 6 bases short and J 2 bases short, with 4 bases between. This CDR3 comprises 12 residues. The germline V gene encodes CDR1 KGHDR and CDR2 SFDVKD. The CDR3 loop reads CATSTAYNEQFF. As DNA, the CDR3 is TGTGCCACCAGTACAGCCTACAATGAGCAGTTCTTC.

A remark on this clone: A much larger clonotype is one base distant, so this may be a read error. V gene TRBV11-1 combines with J gene TRBJ1-1, with a tentative D call TRBD1 (5 bases). Trimming took 1 base from V and 5 from J, leaving 8 bases between them. There are 13 residues in the CDR3. Germline V gene lookup returns CDR1 SGHAT and CDR2 FQDESV (reference sequence). The CDR3 DNA follows: TGTGCCAGCAGCTTAGGGCGGGGGACTGAAGCTTTCTTT. Its protein is CASSLGRGTEAFF.

The rearrangement joins TRBV18 to TRBJ1-2, with unresolved D. The CDR3 covers 13 residues. Germline loops: CDR1 KGHSH, CDR2 LQKENI. V lost 4 bases to trimming and J lost 9 bases, with 15 bases between them. The CDR3 is CASSRNSPRSYTF. The CDR3 DNA follows: TGTGCCAGCTCACGAAACAGTCCTCGGAGCTACACCTTC. Using reference TRBV18 and TRBJ1-2 for the parts outside the CDR3, the full variable domain is NAGVMQNPRHLVRRRGQEARLRCSPMKGHSHVYWYRQLPEEGLKFMVYLQKENIIDESGMPKERFSAEFPKEGPSILRIQQVVRGDSAAYFCASSRNSPRSYTFGSGTRLTVV.

This chain links TRBV25-1 with TRBJ1-2; D perhaps matches TRBD1 (6 bases). CDR1 is MGHDK, CDR2 SYGVNS, per germline. The length of the CDR3 is 14 residues. Trimming took 2 bases from V and 6 from J, leaving 13 bases between them. The DNA for the CDR3 is TGTGCCAGCAGTGAAGAAGCAGGGGAGAATGGCTACACCTTC. Amino acids: CASSEEAGENGYTF.

Turning to this clone: Within the sample, other DNA sequences also encode this same CDR3. V is TRBV28 and J is TRBJ1-3; TRBD1 might be the D (5 bases). Trimming cost V 3 bases and J 3 bases, with 6 bases left between them. The CDR3 is made up of 13 amino acids. The germline CDR1 and CDR2 sequences are MDHEN and SYDVKM. CDR3 sequence (DNA): TGTGCCAGCAGTTTGGGGGGTGGAAACACCATATATTTT. Amino acids: CASSLGGGNTIYF.

The rearrangement uses TRBV5-1 and TRBJ2-5, with 10 positions matching TRBD2. Germline CDR1 reads SGHRS; CDR2 reads YFSETQ. Losses at the gene ends were 0 bases for V and 0 bases for J; bases not matched to a gene: 11. This CDR3 contains 19 residues. The CDR3 here is CASSLVRLAGGLYQETQYF. DNA of the CDR3: TGCGCCAGCAGCTTGGTTCGCTTAGCGGGGGGTCTGTACCAAGAGACCCAGTACTTC.

J is TRBJ2-3 and V is TRBV4-2; 12 bases match TRBD2. This CDR3 region has 17 residues. Germline trimming cut 1 base from V and 0 bases from J; bases unmatched to any gene: 2. CDR1 and CDR2 from the germline V gene are LGHNA and YNFKEQ. This CDR3 reads CASSQGTSGVSTDTQYF. The CDR3 coding sequence is TGTGCCAGCAGCCAAGGGACTAGCGGGGTTAGCACAGATACGCAGTATTTT.

V is TRBV27 and J is TRBJ2-1; a weak D match, TRBD2 (6 bases). V lost 3 bases, J lost 8 bases, and 14 bases lay in between. Germline loops: CDR1 MNHEY, CDR2 SMNVEV (reference sequence). This CDR3 region has 14 residues. CDR3 in DNA: TGTGCCAGCAGTTTCGGCGGGGCGGGGTATGAGCAGTTCTTC. It codes for CASSFGGAGYEQFF.

This sequence joins TRBV24-1 and TRBJ1-1; D might be TRBD1 (5 bases). This CDR3 region has 13 residues. Germline lookup yields CDR1 KGHDR and CDR2 SFDVKD. The ends were cut back, 7 bases at V and 3 bases at J, with 11 bases in the middle. CDR3 loop: CATRVDRDTEAFF. The CDR3 DNA follows: TGTGCCACCAGAGTAGACAGAGACACTGAAGCTTTCTTT.

This chain connects TRBV30 to TRBJ2-3; D may be TRBD2 (6 bases). The V and J ends lost 1 base and 0 bases respectively, with 14 bases between them. The germline gives CDR1 GTSNPN, CDR2 SVGIG (reference sequence). This CDR3 has 16 residues. CDR3: CAWSGRAGPSTDTQYF. The CDR3 DNA is TGTGCCTGGAGTGGGAGGGCAGGGCCTAGCACAGATACGCAGTATTTT.

This clone was found a few times. This rearrangement joins TRBV10-1 to TRBJ2-2; tentative D call: TRBD2 (7 bases). With 11 bases removed from V and 6 bases from J, the gap between germline ends came to 28 bases. The CDR3 length is 17 residues. Germline V gene lookup returns CDR1 WNHNN and CDR2 SYGVQD (reference sequence). CDR3 DNA sequence: TGCGCCTCTGCAACGGGAAGTAAGGCGGGGGCCCCCGGGGAGCTGTTTTTT. It encodes CASATGSKAGAPGELFF.

This clone occurred a few times. The chain recombines TRBV5-1 with TRBJ2-2; D is perhaps TRBD2 (6 bases). This CDR3 is built from 15 residues. The V gene lost 3 bases and the J gene lost 2 bases, with 11 bases spanning the gap. Germline assignment: CDR1 SGHRS and CDR2 YFSETQ. The CDR3 DNA reads TGCGCCAGCAGCTCATACGGGGGAAACACCGGGGAGCTGTTTTTT. As protein: CASSSYGGNTGELFF.

This rearrangement joins TRBV21-1 to TRBJ1-1; the table calls TRBD1, which could not be checked here. TRBV21-1 is an annotated pseudogene. The CDR3 is made up of 14 amino acids. The DNA of the CDR3 is TGTGCCAGCAAGCCAGGGGGGTATAACACTGAAGCTTTCTTT. This sequence encodes CASKPGGYNTEAFF.

The chain's CDR3 is CASSLEAGGSWTF. In DNA form, the CDR3 reads TGTGCCAGCAGTTTAGAGGCAGGGGGATCGTGGACCTTC. The chain has TRBV12-3 or TRBV12-4 and TRBJ1-2; TRBD1 matches 7 bases. The V and J ends lost 1 base and 14 bases, in that order; junction bases with no gene match: 10. The CDR3 has 13 residues.

The rearrangement uses TRBV5-1 and TRBJ1-3; TRBD1 matches 7 bases. CDR1 and CDR2 from the germline V gene are SGHRS and YFSETQ. The CDR3 has 16 amino acids. V lost 4 bases to trimming and J lost 4 bases; unmatched junction nucleotides: 11. The DNA of the CDR3 is TGCGCCAGCAGCACAGGGACAGCCCAGCAGGGAAACACCATATATTTT. Translation: CASSTGTAQQGNTIYF.